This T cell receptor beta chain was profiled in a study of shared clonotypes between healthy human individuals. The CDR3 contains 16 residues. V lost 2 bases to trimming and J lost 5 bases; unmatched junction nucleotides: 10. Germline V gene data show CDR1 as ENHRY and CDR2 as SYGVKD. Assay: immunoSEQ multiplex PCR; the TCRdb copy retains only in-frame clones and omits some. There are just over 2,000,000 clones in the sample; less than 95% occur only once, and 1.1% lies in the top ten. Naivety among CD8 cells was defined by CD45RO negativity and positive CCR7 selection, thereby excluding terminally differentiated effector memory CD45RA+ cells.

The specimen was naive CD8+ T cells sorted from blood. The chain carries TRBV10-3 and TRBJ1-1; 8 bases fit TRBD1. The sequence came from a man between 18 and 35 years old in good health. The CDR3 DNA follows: TGTGCCATCAGTGAGAACAGGGGGGCGCTGAGGACTGAAGCTTTCTTT. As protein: CAISENRGALRTEAFF.